Listed below are T cell receptor beta chains from one sample, sequenced in a study of cytomegalovirus exposure and HLA in healthy donors. Method: immunoSEQ multiplex PCR; TCRdb's copy keeps in-frame clones and lacks some. The sample has about 190,000 clones, roughly 73% seen once. The sequencing sample was made of PBMCs. Receptors originate from a woman in her thirties in good health and CMV-seronegative. The CDR3 runs from the conserved cysteine through the conserved F or W. Each record gives: D gene, V gene, J gene, CDR3 protein. A D gene is named only where the DNA matches it firmly.

D: TRBD1; V: TRBV27; J: TRBJ1-1; CDR3: CASSFDGQGRGAFF
D: TRBD1; V: TRBV7-2; J: TRBJ1-2; CDR3: CASSSIGQGANGYTF
D: NA; V: TRBV19; J: TRBJ2-7; CDR3: CASSRATSSRGEQYF
D: TRBD1; V: TRBV9; J: TRBJ1-4; CDR3: CASSRGQTGGEKLFF
D: TRBD1; V: TRBV19; J: TRBJ1-5; CDR3: CASSIGQGANQPQHF
D: NA; V: TRBV19; J: TRBJ2-1; CDR3: CASSPTPYNEQFF
D: TRBD1; V: TRBV27; J: TRBJ1-2; CDR3: CASSDPDREYGYTF
D: NA; V: TRBV9; J: TRBJ2-2; CDR3: CASSVGPGFAGELFF
D: NA; V: TRBV2; J: TRBJ2-5; CDR3: CASKPGVGVSETQYF
D: TRBD1; V: TRBV6-5; J: TRBJ1-2; CDR3: CASSRTGQIYGYTF
D: NA; V: TRBV13; J: TRBJ2-1; CDR3: CASSSLISRERSYNEQFF
D: TRBD2; V: TRBV5-1; J: TRBJ2-3; CDR3: CASSASLAGGPQYTQYF
D: TRBD1; V: TRBV19; J: TRBJ1-5; CDR3: CASQPLDRGIFGNQPQHF
D: NA; V: TRBV2; J: TRBJ2-1; CDR3: CASSVSSPSSYNEQFF
D: TRBD2; V: TRBV10-3; J: TRBJ2-1; CDR3: CAIKGTSGRAYNEQFF
D: NA; V: TRBV7-6; J: TRBJ2-7; CDR3: CASSSGLPSYEQYF
D: NA; V: TRBV6-1; J: NA; CDR3: CASSERGGAYEQYF
D: NA; V: TRBV7-8; J: TRBJ2-4; CDR3: CASSLGTKGIQYF
D: TRBD1; V: TRBV19; J: TRBJ1-4; CDR3: CASSLQGRSRTNEKLFF
D: NA; V: TRBV18; J: TRBJ2-7; CDR3: CASSTARYYEQYF
D: TRBD1; V: TRBV9; J: TRBJ1-4; CDR3: CASSLGTGGGGEKLFF
D: TRBD1; V: TRBV2; J: TRBJ2-7; CDR3: CASSVDRGDLEQYF
D: TRBD2; V: TRBV5-1; J: TRBJ2-4; CDR3: CASSLEAGARDIQYF
D: TRBD1; V: TRBV18; J: TRBJ1-2; CDR3: CASSPGGQGANYGYTF
D: TRBD1; V: TRBV7-2; J: TRBJ1-1; CDR3: CASSLVPGQVNTEAFF
D: TRBD2; V: TRBV6-6; J: TRBJ2-3; CDR3: CASSYSGSGRLDTQYF
D: TRBD1; V: TRBV10-3; J: TRBJ1-1; CDR3: CAISGQTGESTEAFF
D: TRBD2; V: TRBV6-5; J: TRBJ2-7; CDR3: CASSTGLAGEEQYF
D: NA; V: TRBV7-8; J: TRBJ2-7; CDR3: CASSLAQGGEQYF
D: NA; V: TRBV2; J: TRBJ1-1; CDR3: CASSEAGGVENTEAFF
D: TRBD2; V: TRBV6-1; J: TRBJ2-7; CDR3: CASSEEGGLAGMTYEQYF
D: TRBD1; V: TRBV15; J: TRBJ2-5; CDR3: CATSRIGTGRKQETQYF
D: TRBD1; V: TRBV6-6; J: TRBJ1-4; CDR3: CASSYPRDRAQKLFF
D: TRBD1; V: TRBV19; J: TRBJ1-5; CDR3: CASTVSRTGGHQPQHF
D: NA; V: TRBV5-1; J: TRBJ1-4; CDR3: CASSLGQIDEKLFF
D: TRBD1; V: TRBV9; J: TRBJ1-6; CDR3: CASSVETGTNSPLHF
D: NA; V: TRBV15; J: TRBJ2-2; CDR3: CATSRFTGTGELFF